Below, 32 T cell receptor beta chains from the same sample are listed, as sequenced in a study of CD8 T cells in ankylosing spondylitis. TCRdb redid the calling of the 5' RACE reads with MiXCR, one entry per CDR3 protein. The sample yields some 700,000 distinct CDR3 sequences, under 20% seen once. Whole-study results and caveats: Several highly homologous variants formed a TCR beta motif that appeared characteristic of ankylosing spondylitis blood.

These receptors' antigens are unknown. The sequenced sample was blood, either unsorted or a sorted T cell fraction (not recorded which). These receptors were taken from a male donor with ankylosing spondylitis.

CDR3 protein: CASSQEIGSVGETQYF. Here the CDR3 DNA reads TGTGCCAGCAGCCAAGAAATCGGGAGCGTGGGGGAGACCCAGTACTTC. The chain combines TRBV3-1 with TRBJ2-5; tentatively, D is TRBD2 (6 bases). This CDR3 comprises 16 residues. The germline CDR1 and CDR2 sequences are LGHDT and YNNKEL (reference sequence). Trimming took 0 bases from V and 5 from J, leaving 16 bases between them.

Only a few counts were recorded for this clonotype. The chain joins TRBV5-6 to TRBJ2-1; unclear D gene. The germline CDR1 and CDR2 sequences are SGHDT and YYEEEE. V lost 2 bases, J lost 0 bases, and 12 bases lay in between. The CDR3 has 16 residues. CDR3 nucleotides: TGTGCCAGCAGCTTTCTTGACGGCAGCTCCTACAATGAGCAGTTCTTC. Amino acid sequence: CASSFLDGSSYNEQFF.

The sample holds many counts of this clonotype. J is TRBJ1-5 and V is TRBV6-5; D not resolved. V was shortened by 6 bases and J by 6 bases, with 9 bases between the two germline ends. The length of the CDR3 is 12 residues. CDR1 is MNHEY, CDR2 SVGAGI, per germline. CDR3 region: CASSSGSQPQHF. The CDR3 nucleotides read TGTGCCAGCAGCTCAGGTAGTCAGCCCCAGCATTTT.

The V and J genes are TRBV29-1 and TRBJ1-2, with 8 bases aligning to TRBD1. The CDR3 runs to 14 residues. The germline V gene has CDR1 SQVTM and CDR2 ANQGSEA. Trimming took 5 bases from V and 8 from J; bases not matched to a gene: 13. The DNA of the CDR3 is TGCAGCGTTTCCGACAGGGGCTCAGACGAGGGCTACACCTTC. Its translation is CSVSDRGSDEGYTF.

This clonotype occurred many times. V is TRBV7-2 and J is TRBJ2-3, with a possible D match to TRBD2 (5 bases). This CDR3 spans 15 amino acids. Trimming took off 4 bases at V and 6 bases at J, with 17 bases between the two ends. Germline values: CDR1 SGHTA, CDR2 FQGNSA. The CDR3: CASSSQLERLDTQYF. Here the CDR3 DNA reads TGTGCCAGCAGCTCCCAACTAGAGAGATTGGATACGCAGTATTTT.

This sequence joins TRBV2 and TRBJ2-1; D gene uncertain. Trimming left V 5 bases short and J 15 bases short, with 29 bases between. Looked up from germline, CDR1 is SNHLY and CDR2 is FYNNEI. The CDR3 extends over 16 amino acids. This chain's CDR3 is CASSILPKGPLDRPFF. CDR3 coding DNA: TGTGCCAGCAGTATCCTTCCGAAGGGCCCATTGGATCGACCGTTCTTC.

This clonotype was recorded many times. The chain uses TRBV12-3 or TRBV12-4 and TRBJ2-1; TRBD2 aligns across 8 bases. V lost 3 bases and J lost 8; bases outside the gene matches: 9. The CDR3 contains 15 residues. CDR3 coding DNA: TGTGCCAGCAGTTTGGGTAGCGGGACGACCGATGAGCAGTTCTTC. Its protein is CASSLGSGTTDEQFF.

This clonotype was seen only a few times. The chain employs TRBV20-1 and TRBJ1-4; D not resolved. The CDR3 runs to 11 residues. The V gene lost 2 bases and the J gene lost 7 bases, with 5 bases spanning the gap. Germline lookup yields CDR1 DFQATT and CDR2 SNEGSKA (reference sequence). CDR3: CSARPFEKLFF. In DNA form, the CDR3 reads TGCAGTGCTAGACCTTTTGAAAAACTGTTTTTT.

The chain employs TRBV7-9 and TRBJ2-7; the D gene could be TRBD1 or TRBD2 (6 bases each). CDR1 is SEHNR, CDR2 FQNEAQ, per germline (reference sequence). This CDR3 is built from 15 residues. Deletions cut 5 bases from V and 3 bases from J, with 17 bases between. The CDR3 DNA follows: TGTGCCAGCAGCCTAGGGGGGACCAAAGGCTACGAGCAGTACTTC. This codes for CASSLGGTKGYEQYF.

V usage is TRBV3-1 and J usage is TRBJ2-1, with 7 positions matching TRBD2. The germline V gene encodes CDR1 LGHDT and CDR2 YNNKEL (reference sequence). CDR3 length: 19 amino acids. V gave up 0 bases and J gave up 5 bases; unmatched junction bases: 16. CDR3 DNA sequence: TGTGCCAGCAGCCAAGATAGTGGTGGCGGGAGTTTGTTGGACAATGAGCAGTTCTTC. Amino acid sequence: CASSQDSGGGSLLDNEQFF.

The chain carries TRBV12-3 or TRBV12-4 and TRBJ1-5, with a tentative D call TRBD1 (5 bases). The CDR3 sequence is 14 residues long. V lost 5 bases to trimming and J lost 6 bases, with 14 bases between them. CDR3 loop: CASSPGAGGQPQHF. Here the CDR3 DNA reads TGTGCCAGCAGTCCCGGGGCGGGTGGTCAGCCCCAGCATTTT.

This clonotype came up many times. The chain has TRBV7-8 and TRBJ2-2; unclear D gene. Germline CDR1 is SGHVS and CDR2 is FQNEAQ. The CDR3 loop spans 13 amino acids. V lost 4 bases and J 4 bases, leaving 7 bases between the germline ends. The CDR3 DNA is TGTGCCAGCAGCTCCGATCTCACCGGGGAGCTGTTTTTT. Encoded protein: CASSSDLTGELFF.

This clonotype showed up just once. The chain links TRBV24-1 to TRBJ1-5; 8 positions agree with TRBD1. This CDR3 spans 15 amino acids. V was pared by 9 bases and J by 3 bases, with 9 bases of the junction left unmatched. Germline assignment: CDR1 KGHDR and CDR2 SFDVKD. The CDR3 protein is CATAPTGATNQPQHF. The CDR3 DNA reads TGTGCCACCGCCCCGACAGGGGCTACCAATCAGCCCCAGCATTTT.

The V gene is TRBV6-2 or TRBV6-3, the J gene TRBJ2-1; possible D gene TRBD2, 6 bases. Trimming shortened V by 6 bases and J by 4 bases, and 13 bases separated the two germline ends. This CDR3 is built from 14 residues. CDR1 is MNHEY, CDR2 SVGEGT, per germline. The CDR3 region is CASSYSGEYNEQFF. DNA for the CDR3: TGTGCCAGCAGCTATAGCGGCGAATACAATGAGCAGTTCTTC.

This clonotype was recorded a few times. The CDR3 protein is CATSRVSGSSTDTQYF. The CDR3 bases are TGTGCCACCAGCAGAGTGAGCGGGAGTAGCACAGATACGCAGTATTTT. V and J are TRBV15 and TRBJ2-3, with 8 bases matching TRBD2. In germline, CDR1 is LNHNV, CDR2 YYDKDF (reference sequence). V was pared by 1 base and J by 0 bases, with 3 bases of the junction left unmatched. The CDR3 is made up of 16 amino acids.

The CDR3 protein is CSASATARGPDTQYF. The CDR3 DNA follows: TGCAGTGCTAGCGCTACAGCTAGGGGCCCAGATACGCAGTATTTT. The chain uses TRBV20-1 and TRBJ2-3; D is perhaps TRBD1 (5 bases). The CDR3 is made up of 15 amino acids. Germline lookup yields CDR1 DFQATT and CDR2 SNEGSKA (reference sequence). Trimming removed 3 bases from V and 4 bases from J, with 17 bases in between.

The table lists this clonotype with a few counts. The J gene is TRBJ2-4, the V gene TRBV28; TRBD2 is a possible D gene (5 bases). Trimming took off 5 bases at V and 7 bases at J, with 15 bases between the two ends. This CDR3 comprises 14 residues. Germline CDR1 is MDHEN and CDR2 is SYDVKM. The CDR3 sequence: CASSLVRGSNIQYF. The CDR3 nucleotides read TGTGCCAGCAGTCTAGTCCGTGGGAGTAACATTCAGTACTTC.

J is TRBJ1-5 and V is TRBV6-1; 11 nucleotides agree with TRBD1. The V segment lost 8 bases and the J segment 6 bases; nucleotides outside the gene matches: 9. Germline V lookup: CDR1 MNHNS, CDR2 SASEGT. The CDR3 sequence is 15 residues long. The CDR3 is CASGDRDRGIQPQHF. The CDR3 region has the DNA TGTGCCAGCGGGGACCGGGACAGGGGGATTCAGCCCCAGCATTTT.

The chain recombines TRBV15 with TRBJ2-1, with 9 bases lining up with TRBD2. J was trimmed by 1 base and V by 4 bases; bases with no gene match: 8. CDR1 LNHNV and CDR2 YYDKDF come from the germline V gene (reference sequence). The CDR3 extends over 17 amino acids. CDR3 DNA sequence: TGTGCCACCAGCACTCGCGGGAGGGTAGCGTCCTACAATGAGCAGTTCTTC. Amino acids: CATSTRGRVASYNEQFF.

The rearrangement links TRBV12-3 or TRBV12-4 to TRBJ2-7; 9 bases are a match to TRBD1. The CDR3 runs 14 residues. Trimming removed 5 bases from V and 7 bases from J; junction bases left unmatched: 9. CDR3 in amino acids: CASSPWDREGEQYF. As DNA, the CDR3 is TGTGCCAGCAGTCCTTGGGACAGGGAGGGGGAGCAGTACTTC.

This clonotype has more than one count but fewer than ten. DNA of the CDR3: TGTGCCACCAGCCCTCGACAGGGTCGCGGGGAGACCCAGTACTTC. Protein: CATSPRQGRGETQYF. This rearrangement joins TRBV15 to TRBJ2-5, with TRBD1 identical over 7 bases. This CDR3 region has 15 residues. The V segment lost 5 bases and the J segment 5 bases; nucleotides outside the gene matches: 11. The germline CDR1 and CDR2 sequences are LNHNV and YYDKDF (reference sequence).

The chain combines TRBV29-1 with TRBJ2-3, with TRBD2 identical over 8 bases. J was trimmed by 2 bases and V by 5 bases; bases with no gene match: 6. Germline loops: CDR1 SQVTM, CDR2 ANQGSEA. This CDR3 is built from 14 residues. The CDR3 DNA reads as TGCAGCGTTTCCCCTAGCGGGTACACAGATACGCAGTATTTT. Encoded protein: CSVSPSGYTDTQYF.

This clonotype was counted a few times. The chain uses TRBV11-2 and TRBJ1-4; the match to TRBD1 covers 8 bases. The CDR3 has 16 residues. V trimming: 1 base; J trimming: 5 bases; junction bases outside the gene matches: 6. Germline V CDR1 and CDR2: SGHAT, FQNNGV. CDR3 sequence (DNA): TGTGCCAGCAGCTTAGGAGGGGACAGGTGGAATGAAAAACTGTTTTTT. The encoded protein is CASSLGGDRWNEKLFF.

This clonotype was observed a few times. The chain carries TRBV29-1 and TRBJ2-3, with D hard to call. The V and J ends lost 6 bases and 3 bases respectively, with 13 bases between them. Germline CDR1 is SQVTM and CDR2 is ANQGSEA. CDR3 length equals 13 residues. The CDR3 spells CSVRVEGTDTQYF. CDR3 in DNA: TGCAGCGTACGAGTAGAAGGGACAGATACGCAGTATTTT.

Only a few counts were recorded for this clonotype. The rearrangement joins TRBV5-6 to TRBJ2-7, with D maybe TRBD1 (6 bases). Germline loops: CDR1 SGHDT, CDR2 YYEEEE. Trimming took off 0 bases at V and 0 bases at J, with 13 bases between the two ends. The CDR3 contains 16 residues. CDR3 sequence: CASSLGWDTSSYEQYF. The CDR3 DNA follows: TGTGCCAGCAGCTTGGGTTGGGACACTAGCTCCTACGAGCAGTACTTC.

This chain joins TRBV21-1 and TRBJ1-4; whether TRBD1, the table's D call, matches the DNA was not checked. TRBV21-1 is a pseudogene segment. This CDR3 has 17 residues. CDR3: CASSIHRGRRTNEKLFF. The DNA of the CDR3 is TGTGCCAGCAGCATCCACAGGGGGAGACGGACTAATGAAAAACTGTTTTTT.

The V and J genes are TRBV7-8 and TRBJ2-3; 9 bases match TRBD2. The V and J ends lost 5 bases and 5 bases, in that order; junction bases with no gene match: 8. CDR3 length: 15 residues. Germline V gives CDR1 SGHVS, CDR2 FQNEAQ. The CDR3 bases are TGTGCCAGCAGCCCGACTAGCGGAGCCGGAGATACGCAGTATTTT. Translated, it gives CASSPTSGAGDTQYF.

The rearrangement uses TRBV29-1 and TRBJ2-7, with a tentative D call TRBD1 (6 bases). The germline V gene has CDR1 SQVTM and CDR2 ANQGSEA. Trimming stripped 3 bases from V and 6 bases from J, with 15 bases between. This CDR3 has 13 residues. For the CDR3, the DNA is TGCAGCGTTGAGGTCAGGGGCAGACCCGAGCAGTACTTC. This translates into CSVEVRGRPEQYF.

The J gene is TRBJ1-4, the V gene TRBV5-1, with 7 bases lining up with TRBD1. This CDR3 spans 15 amino acids. The junction had 10 bases not matched to a gene; V was cut back by 4 bases and J by 7 bases. Germline-derived CDR1 and CDR2 are SGHRS and YFSETQ. This CDR3 reads CASSMGTVEGEKLFF. As DNA, the CDR3 is TGCGCCAGCAGCATGGGGACAGTTGAGGGTGAAAAACTGTTTTTT.

This clonotype was observed a few times. The chain is built from TRBV7-2 and TRBJ2-7, with TRBD2 matching over 12 bases. V lost 1 base, J lost 5 bases, and 3 bases stayed unmatched. The CDR3 runs 15 residues. Per germline, CDR1 SGHTA and CDR2 FQGNSA. The CDR3 DNA is TGTGCCAGCAGCTTAGGGCCTAGCGGGAGGGACGAGCAGTACTTC. It codes for CASSLGPSGRDEQYF.

This clonotype was found a few times. V and J are TRBV4-3 and TRBJ2-1; 7 bases map to TRBD2. This CDR3 is 15 amino acids long. Germline V gives CDR1 LGHNA, CDR2 YSLEER. V was pared by 0 bases and J by 3 bases, with 2 bases of the junction left unmatched. For the CDR3, the DNA is TGCGCCAGCAGCCAAGACCGGGAGGTCTACAATGAGCAGTTCTTC. Its translation: CASSQDREVYNEQFF.

This clonotype was detected only a few times. The rearrangement joins TRBV29-1 to TRBJ1-1; TRBD1 aligns across 12 bases. Unmatched junction bases numbered 3, after V lost 4 bases and J lost 3 bases. CDR3 length equals 14 residues. Germline loops: CDR1 SQVTM, CDR2 ANQGSEA. The CDR3 region is CSVVGTGGHTEAFF. CDR3 nucleotides: TGCAGCGTTGTGGGGACAGGGGGCCACACTGAAGCTTTCTTT. The full variable domain, in which reference TRBV29-1 and TRBJ1-1 provide the parts outside the CDR3, is SAVISQKPSRDICQRGTSLTIQCQVDSQVTMMFWYRQQPGQSLTLIATANQGSEATYESGFVIDKFPISRPNLTFSTLTVSNMSPEDSSIYLCSVVGTGGHTEAFFGQGTRLTVV.